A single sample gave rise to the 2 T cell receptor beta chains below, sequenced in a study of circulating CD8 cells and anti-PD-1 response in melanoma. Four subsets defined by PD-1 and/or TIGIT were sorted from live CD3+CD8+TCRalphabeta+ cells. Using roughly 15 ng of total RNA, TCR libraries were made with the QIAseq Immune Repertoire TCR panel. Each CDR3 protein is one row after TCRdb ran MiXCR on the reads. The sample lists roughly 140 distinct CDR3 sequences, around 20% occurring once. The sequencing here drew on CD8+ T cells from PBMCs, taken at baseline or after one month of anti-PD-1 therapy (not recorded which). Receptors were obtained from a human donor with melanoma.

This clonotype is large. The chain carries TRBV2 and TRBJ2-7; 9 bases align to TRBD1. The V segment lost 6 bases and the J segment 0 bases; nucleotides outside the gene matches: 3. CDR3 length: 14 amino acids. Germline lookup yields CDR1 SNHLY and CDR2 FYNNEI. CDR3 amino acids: CASSRDRDSYEQYF. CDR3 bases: TGTGCCAGCAGCCGGGACAGGGACTCCTACGAGCAGTACTTC.

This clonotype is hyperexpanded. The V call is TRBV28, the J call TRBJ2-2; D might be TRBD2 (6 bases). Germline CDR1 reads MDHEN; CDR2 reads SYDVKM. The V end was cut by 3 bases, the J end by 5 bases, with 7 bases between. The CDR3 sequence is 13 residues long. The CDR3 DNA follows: TGTGCCAGCAGTTTCCGGGGGACCGGGGAGCTGTTTTTT. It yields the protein CASSFRGTGELFF.